A single sample is the source of the 25 T cell receptor beta chains below, sequenced in a study of metastatic and nonmetastatic thyroid tumors. From the PCR reads, TCRdb re-called clones with MiXCR. The table has over 15,000 clones, about 30% seen once; the top ten hold over 9.5%. Each patient came to thyroid surgery without any prior treatment (of any kind). The material sequenced was tumor tissue. Receptors originate from a female donor with papillary thyroid cancer or a benign thyroid nodule (not recorded which). Some clones in this sample may be carry-over from other donors' samples.

The table lists this clone with many counts. The chain uses TRBV20-1 and TRBJ2-6; D uncertain. CDR1 and CDR2 from the germline V gene are DFQATT and SNEGSKA (reference sequence). The CDR3 length is 16 residues. Trimming removed 0 bases from V and 2 bases from J, with 11 bases in between. The CDR3 DNA is TGCAGTGCTAGAGATGATACAGTCCCTGGGGCCAACGTCCTGACTTTC. This codes for CSARDDTVPGANVLTF.

The chain combines TRBV20-1 with TRBJ2-5; 8 bases line up with TRBD2. Germline V gene sequence: CDR1 DFQATT, CDR2 SNEGSKA (reference sequence). V trimming: 5 bases; J trimming: 2 bases; junction bases outside the gene matches: 10. CDR3 length: 15 residues. The CDR3 loop is CSAGYSGMVQETQYF. The CDR3 DNA is TGCAGTGCTGGGTATAGCGGGATGGTTCAAGAGACCCAGTACTTC.

The gene calls are TRBV18 and TRBJ2-1; either TRBD1 or TRBD2 may supply D (5 bases each). CDR1 KGHSH and CDR2 LQKENI come from the germline V gene. Trimming removed 4 bases at V and 12 bases at J, with 13 bases between. The CDR3 spans 12 residues. The CDR3 region is CASSRDRDRQFF. In DNA form, the CDR3 reads TGTGCCAGCTCACGAGACCGGGACCGGCAGTTCTTC.

This clone was found many times. The chain couples TRBV19 to TRBJ2-2; D ambiguous. Germline V gives CDR1 LNHDA, CDR2 SQIVND (reference sequence). The CDR3 has 15 residues. Trimming took off 3 bases at V and 4 bases at J, with 12 bases between the two ends. This CDR3 is CASSMASAGTGELFF. The CDR3 DNA reads TGTGCCAGTAGTATGGCCTCGGCTGGCACCGGGGAGCTGTTTTTT.

The chain uses TRBV10-3 and TRBJ1-1; D perhaps matches TRBD1 (5 bases). CDR1 is ENHRY and CDR2 is SYGVKD in the germline V gene. Between the trimmed V and J ends, which lost 8 bases and 2 bases, there was a span of 12 bases. The CDR3 runs 13 residues. This CDR3 reads CAIRGGGNTEAFF. The CDR3, as DNA: TGTGCCATCCGGGGGGGTGGCAACACTGAAGCTTTCTTT.

The chain recombines TRBV6-1 with TRBJ2-7; D is unclear. This CDR3 has 12 amino acids. Trimming stripped 6 bases from V and 3 bases from J, with 9 bases between. Germline-derived CDR1 and CDR2 are MNHNS and SASEGT. The CDR3: CASSDDRYEQYF. In nucleotides, the CDR3 is TGTGCCAGCAGCGACGACCGCTACGAGCAGTACTTC.

This clone occurred many times. A much larger clone is a single base away; this may be a read error. Other nucleotide sequences from this sample produce the same CDR3. The gene calls are TRBV27 and TRBJ1-1, with unresolved D. Germline CDR1 MNHEY, CDR2 SMNVEV (reference sequence). The CDR3 length is 13 residues. The CDR3 sequence is CASRGRLNTEAFF. As DNA, the CDR3 is TGTGCCAGCAGGGGAAGACTGAACACTGAGGCTTTCTTT.

This clone was found many times. The chain has TRBV2 and TRBJ2-3; 9 bases align to TRBD2. The V gene's germline CDR1 is SNHLY and CDR2 FYNNEI. Unmatched junction bases numbered 3, after V lost 3 bases and J lost 2 bases. CDR3 size: 15 residues. The CDR3, as DNA: TGTGCCAGCAGTGATCGGACTAGCGTCACAGATACGCAGTATTTT. This encodes CASSDRTSVTDTQYF.

This clone was seen ten or more times. This rearrangement joins TRBV19 to TRBJ2-7; a weak D match, TRBD2 (6 bases). The CDR3 length is 14 residues. CDR1 LNHDA and CDR2 SQIVND come from the germline V gene (reference sequence). Trimming removed 4 bases from V and 1 base from J, with 11 bases in between. CDR3 nucleotides: TGTGCCAGTAGTAGCGGGATGCAATCCTACGAGCAGTACTTC. Its protein is CASSSGMQSYEQYF.

This clone was detected only a few times. Mismatch with germline at one junction end may stem from a read error. The CDR3 DNA reads TGCAGTGCTAGAGATTGGGGTAGAGGGAGGGGATATACGAAGTATTTT. Encoded protein: CSARDWGRGRGYTKYF. The rearrangement joins TRBV20-1 to TRBJ2-3; 7 nucleotides align to TRBD2. The CDR3 totals 16 residues. The germline V gene encodes CDR1 DFQATT and CDR2 SNEGSKA (reference sequence).

The CDR3 is CSVEYRGLPDYGYTF. CDR3 coding DNA: TGCAGCGTTGAATACAGGGGCCTCCCGGACTATGGCTACACCTTC. The chain combines TRBV29-1 with TRBJ1-2; 7 bases fit TRBD1. CDR1 and CDR2 from the germline V gene are SQVTM and ANQGSEA. This CDR3 region has 15 residues. V lost 2 bases, J lost 3 bases, and 9 bases stayed unmatched.

This clone was seen at least ten times. This chain uses TRBV9 with TRBJ2-7, with D possibly matching TRBD2 (6 bases). Germline values: CDR1 SGDLS, CDR2 YYNGEE. The CDR3 runs 14 residues. Trimming removed 0 bases from V and 0 bases from J, with 7 bases in between. CDR3 loop: CASSVVADSYEQYF. The CDR3 DNA reads as TGTGCCAGCAGCGTAGTAGCGGACTCCTACGAGCAGTACTTC.

The J gene is TRBJ1-2, the V gene TRBV30, with TRBD1 as a possible D gene (6 bases). V lost 4 bases, J lost 6 bases, and 12 bases lay in between. The CDR3 consists of 12 residues. Germline CDR1 GTSNPN, CDR2 SVGIG (reference sequence). The CDR3: CAWNDRTDGYTF. In DNA form, the CDR3 reads TGTGCCTGGAATGACAGGACGGATGGCTACACCTTC.

This clone has more than one count but fewer than ten. The chain uses TRBV28 and TRBJ2-3; 9 bases are shared with TRBD1. CDR1 is MDHEN, CDR2 SYDVKM, per germline. This CDR3 spans 16 amino acids. Trimming at V came to 6 bases and at J to 2 bases, leaving 9 bases not matched to a gene. The CDR3: CASSLPGQGLTDTQYF. The CDR3 region has the DNA TGTGCCAGCAGCCTACCGGGACAGGGCCTCACAGATACGCAGTATTTT.

This clone was counted at least ten times. Other DNA sequences of this sample code for an identical CDR3. This chain links TRBV29-1 with TRBJ2-3; D might be TRBD1 (5 bases). Germline V lookup: CDR1 SQVTM, CDR2 ANQGSEA. The CDR3 totals 13 residues. Trimming took off 8 bases at V and 3 bases at J, with 15 bases between the two ends. The CDR3 bases are TGCAGCATAGGGGCTAGTGGTACAGATACGCAGTATTTT. This codes for CSIGASGTDTQYF.

This clone was found a few times. The J gene is TRBJ2-1, the V gene TRBV4-1; 7 nucleotides align to TRBD2. V trimming: 3 bases; J trimming: 4 bases; junction bases outside the gene matches: 9. This CDR3 region has 16 residues. Germline lookup yields CDR1 MGHRA and CDR2 YSYEKL. In DNA, the CDR3 is TGCGCCAGCAGCCAGGGTAGCGGGTTCGGGTACAATGAGCAGTTCTTC. This codes for CASSQGSGFGYNEQFF.

The J gene is TRBJ2-5, the V gene TRBV20-1, with D maybe TRBD2 (6 bases). This CDR3 is 13 amino acids long. CDR1 is DFQATT, CDR2 SNEGSKA, per germline (reference sequence). V was clipped by 5 bases and J by 2 bases, with 12 bases between them. This CDR3 is CSAGGISQETQYF. The CDR3 bases are TGCAGTGCTGGGGGGATCAGTCAAGAGACCCAGTACTTC.

This clone was picked up a small number of times. J is TRBJ2-6 and V is TRBV20-1; D not certain. The CDR3 is 13 residues long. CDR1 is DFQATT and CDR2 is SNEGSKA in the germline V gene (reference sequence). Between the trimmed V and J ends, which lost 6 bases and 0 bases, there was a span of 6 bases. The CDR3 spells CSAINSGANVLTF. CDR3 DNA sequence: TGCAGTGCCATTAACTCTGGGGCCAACGTCCTGACTTTC.

J is TRBJ2-5 and V is TRBV28; 14 nucleotides line up with TRBD2. Losses at the gene ends were 5 bases for V and 8 bases for J; bases not matched to a gene: 16. This CDR3 is built from 18 residues. Germline CDR1 MDHEN, CDR2 SYDVKM. DNA of the CDR3: TGTGCCAGCAGTCCGGGACTAGCGGGAGTGCCTATGGTAGATACCCAGTACTTC. It translates to CASSPGLAGVPMVDTQYF.

This clone came up once. The chain carries TRBV20-1 and TRBJ1-3; a weak D match, TRBD1 (6 bases). Germline CDR1 and CDR2: DFQATT and SNEGSKA (reference sequence). The CDR3 loop spans 15 amino acids. The V and J ends lost 0 bases and 4 bases respectively, with 13 bases between them. DNA of the CDR3: TGCAGTGCTAGAGATAGCCGGACAGCGGGAAACACCATATATTTT. Protein sequence: CSARDSRTAGNTIYF.

This clone was seen repeatedly, ten times or more. The chain links TRBV14 to TRBJ2-3; 14 nucleotides agree with TRBD2. Looked up from germline, CDR1 is SGHDN and CDR2 is FVKESK. The CDR3 loop spans 18 amino acids. J lost 4 bases, V lost 6 bases, and 12 bases had no gene match. The CDR3 sequence is CASSLFYGLAGGADTQYF. In DNA form, the CDR3 reads TGTGCCAGCAGTCTCTTTTACGGACTAGCGGGAGGAGCAGATACGCAGTATTTT.

The chain carries TRBV5-1 and TRBJ1-1; no clear D gene. This CDR3 spans 15 amino acids. In germline, CDR1 is SGHRS, CDR2 YFSETQ. V gave up 3 bases and J gave up 5 bases, with 17 bases separating them. For the CDR3, the DNA is TGCGCCAGCAGCTCGAGGGTAGGAGGGTTGACTGAAGCTTTCTTT. Protein sequence: CASSSRVGGLTEAFF.

There are many counts of this clone. This CDR3 is also generated by other DNA sequences in the sample. CDR3 nucleotides: TGCGCCAGCACCGTGGACAGCTTTGTAGAGACCCAGTACTTC. Translation: CASTVDSFVETQYF. This chain connects TRBV10-2 to TRBJ2-5; possibly TRBD1 for D (6 bases). The germline V gene encodes CDR1 WSHSY and CDR2 SAAADI. This CDR3 has 14 amino acids. Trimming left V 7 bases short and J 4 bases short, with 16 bases between.

As regards this clone: This could be a read error, since a much larger clone is one nucleotide away. The conserved phenylalanine or tryptophan normally closing the CDR3 is absent here, so this likely arose from a read error. The chain combines TRBV2 with TRBJ2-5; TRBD2 matches 16 bases. Germline V gene data show CDR1 as SNHLY and CDR2 as FYNNEI. The CDR3 length is 18 residues. The ends lost 4 bases at V and 4 bases at J; junction bases unmatched: 9. The CDR3 loop is CASSGDPGLAGGGETQYS. CDR3 DNA sequence: TGTGCCAGCAGTGGGGACCCGGGACTAGCGGGAGGGGGAGAGACCCAGTACTCC.

This clone came up many times. V usage is TRBV27 and J usage is TRBJ2-3, with TRBD2 matching over 13 bases. The CDR3 sequence is 17 residues long. CDR1 and CDR2 (germline): MNHEY, SMNVEV (reference sequence). The V and J ends lost 1 base and 2 bases, in that order; junction bases with no gene match: 3. In DNA form, the CDR3 reads TGTGCCAGCAGTTTATTGGGACTAGCGGGGACCACAGATACGCAGTATTTT. Residues: CASSLLGLAGTTDTQYF.